The 8 T cell receptor beta chains below come from one sample, sequenced in a study of blood T cell repertoires in COVID-19. Libraries were prepared by immunoSEQ multiplex PCR; TCRdb keeps only in-frame clonotypes and omits some of them. The profile shows about 45,000 clones, about 83% of them singletons. The source material was peripheral blood. Receptor source: a woman of 80 years or more with acute or convalescent COVID-19.

This clone was picked up a small number of times. The chain employs TRBV11-3 and TRBJ2-2, with D tentatively TRBD1 (6 bases). This CDR3 contains 14 residues. Germline-derived CDR1 and CDR2 are SGHNT and YENEEA. V lost 4 bases and J lost 6, with 12 bases in between. The DNA of the CDR3 is TGTGCCAGCAGCTCGCTGACAGGCTCCGGGGAGCTGTTTTTT. Translation gives CASSSLTGSGELFF.

The count of this clone is one. The chain is built from TRBV3-1 (or the pseudogene TRBV3-2) and TRBJ2-1, with TRBD2 as a possible D gene (6 bases). The V gene lost 0 bases and the J gene lost 9 bases, with 15 bases spanning the gap. Germline V gene sequence: CDR1 LGHDT, CDR2 YNNKEL (reference sequence). CDR3 size: 15 residues. This CDR3 is CASSQDAGSGSEQFF. Written as DNA, the CDR3 is TGTGCCAGCAGCCAAGATGCGGGATCAGGGTCTGAGCAGTTCTTC.

The CDR3 here is CASSPQAAGGELFF. The CDR3 DNA is TGTGCCAGCAGCCCCCAAGCTGCGGGCGGGGAGCTGTTTTTT. V gene TRBV6-5 combines with J gene TRBJ2-2; D is perhaps TRBD2 (5 bases). The germline CDR1 and CDR2 sequences are MNHEY and SVGAGI. The V end was cut by 6 bases, the J end by 7 bases, with 15 bases between. The CDR3 runs 14 residues.

The chain recombines TRBV19 with TRBJ1-2; tentatively, D is TRBD1 (5 bases). Trimming removed 3 bases at V and 4 bases at J, with 12 bases between. CDR1 and CDR2 from the germline V gene are LNHDA and SQIVND (reference sequence). The CDR3 is 14 residues long. Written as DNA, the CDR3 is TGTGCCAGTAGTATCGAGCAGGGTCGCTATGGCTACACCTTC. It specifies CASSIEQGRYGYTF.

This chain links TRBV9 with TRBJ2-2, with 12 bases aligning to TRBD2. This CDR3 has 19 residues. Germline CDR1 is SGDLS and CDR2 is YYNGEE. With 0 bases clipped from V and 6 bases from J, the junction kept 12 bases outside the gene matches. The CDR3 region is CASSVDPSGGAVVAGELFF. The CDR3 nucleotides are TGTGCCAGCAGCGTAGATCCTAGCGGGGGGGCGGTGGTAGCCGGGGAGCTGTTTTTT.

V is TRBV5-5 and J is TRBJ1-1; D is undetermined. With 3 bases removed from V and 1 base from J, the gap between germline ends came to 13 bases. The CDR3 contains 15 residues. The germline CDR1 and CDR2 sequences are SGHKS and YYEKEE (reference sequence). CDR3 DNA sequence: TGTGCCAGCAGCTCCCCGGTGCCCCGGAACACTGAAGCTTTCTTT. Protein: CASSSPVPRNTEAFF.

This clone was seen just once. The V and J genes are TRBV19 and TRBJ1-1, with D perhaps TRBD1 (5 bases). Germline V lookup: CDR1 LNHDA, CDR2 SQIVND (reference sequence). The CDR3 runs 15 residues. Trimming cost V 7 bases and J 1 base, with 16 bases left between them. CDR3 loop: CASTRGGVSNTEAFF. The CDR3 DNA follows: TGTGCCAGTACCCGGGGAGGGGTATCGAACACTGAAGCTTTCTTT. The full variable domain, in which reference TRBV19 and TRBJ1-1 provide the parts outside the CDR3, is DGGITQSPKYLFRKEGQNVTLSCEQNLNHDAMYWYRQDPGQGLRLIYYSQIVNDFQKGDIAEGYSVSREKKESFPLTVTSAQKNPTAFYLCASTRGGVSNTEAFFGQGTRLTVV.

The chain employs TRBV7-9 and TRBJ2-2, with 9 nucleotides matching TRBD1. The CDR3 loop spans 14 amino acids. With 5 bases clipped from V and 6 bases from J, the junction kept 4 bases outside the gene matches. The germline V gene has CDR1 SEHNR and CDR2 FQNEAQ (reference sequence). This chain's CDR3 is CASSLGTGSGELFF. CDR3 nucleotides: TGTGCCAGCAGCCTAGGGACAGGGTCCGGGGAGCTGTTTTTT.